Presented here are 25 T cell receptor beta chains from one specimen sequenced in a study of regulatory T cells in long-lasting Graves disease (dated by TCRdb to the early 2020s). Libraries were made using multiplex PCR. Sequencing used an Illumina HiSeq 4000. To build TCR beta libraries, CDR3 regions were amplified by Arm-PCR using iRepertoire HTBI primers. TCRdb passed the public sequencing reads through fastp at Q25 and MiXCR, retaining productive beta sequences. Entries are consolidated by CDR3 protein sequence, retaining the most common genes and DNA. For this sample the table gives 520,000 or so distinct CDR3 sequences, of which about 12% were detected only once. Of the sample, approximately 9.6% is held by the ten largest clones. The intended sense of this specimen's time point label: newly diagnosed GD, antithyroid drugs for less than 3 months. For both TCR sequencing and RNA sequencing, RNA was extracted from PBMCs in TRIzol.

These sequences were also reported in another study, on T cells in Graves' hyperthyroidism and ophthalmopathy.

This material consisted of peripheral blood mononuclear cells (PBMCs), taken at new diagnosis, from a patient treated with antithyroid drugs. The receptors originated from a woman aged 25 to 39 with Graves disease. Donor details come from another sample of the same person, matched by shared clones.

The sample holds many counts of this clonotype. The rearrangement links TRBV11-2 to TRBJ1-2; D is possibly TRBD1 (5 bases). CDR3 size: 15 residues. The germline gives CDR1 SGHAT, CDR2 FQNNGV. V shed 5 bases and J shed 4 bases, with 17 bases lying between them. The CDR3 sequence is CASSRTAGGFYGYTF. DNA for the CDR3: TGTGCCAGCAGCAGAACCGCGGGGGGTTTCTATGGCTACACCTTC.

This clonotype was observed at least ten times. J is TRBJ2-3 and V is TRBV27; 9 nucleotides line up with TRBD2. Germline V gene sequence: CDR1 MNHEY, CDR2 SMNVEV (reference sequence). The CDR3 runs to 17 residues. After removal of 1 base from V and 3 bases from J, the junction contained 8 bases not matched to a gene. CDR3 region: CASSLYVAGVSTDTQYF. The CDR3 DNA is TGTGCCAGCAGTTTATACGTAGCGGGAGTTTCGACAGATACGCAGTATTTT.

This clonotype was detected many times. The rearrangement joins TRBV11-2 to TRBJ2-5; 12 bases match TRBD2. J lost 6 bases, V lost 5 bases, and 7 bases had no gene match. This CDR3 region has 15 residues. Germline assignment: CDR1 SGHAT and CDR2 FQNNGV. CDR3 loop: CASSPTSGRIKTQYF. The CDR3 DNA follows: TGTGCCAGCAGCCCTACTAGCGGGAGGATTAAGACCCAGTACTTC.

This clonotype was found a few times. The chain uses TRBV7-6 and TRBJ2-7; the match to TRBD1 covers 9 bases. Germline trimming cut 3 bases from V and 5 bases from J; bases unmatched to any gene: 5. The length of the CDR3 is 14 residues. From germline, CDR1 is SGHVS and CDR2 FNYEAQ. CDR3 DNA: TGTGCCAGCAGCTTGGGGGGACAGGGCCACGAGCAGTACTTC. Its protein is CASSLGGQGHEQYF.

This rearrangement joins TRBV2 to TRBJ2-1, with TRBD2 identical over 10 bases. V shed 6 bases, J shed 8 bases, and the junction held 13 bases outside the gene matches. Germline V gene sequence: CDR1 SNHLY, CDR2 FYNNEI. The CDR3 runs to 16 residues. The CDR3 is CASSPLLAGVVYEQFF. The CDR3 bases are TGTGCCAGCAGCCCACTCCTAGCGGGAGTTGTGTATGAGCAGTTCTTC. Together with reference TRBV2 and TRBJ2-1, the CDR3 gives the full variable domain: EPEVTQTPSHQVTQMGQEVILRCVPISNHLYFYWYRQILGQKVEFLVSFYNNEISEKSEIFDDQFSVERPDGSNFTLKIRSTKLEDSAMYFCASSPLLAGVVYEQFFGPGTRLTVL.

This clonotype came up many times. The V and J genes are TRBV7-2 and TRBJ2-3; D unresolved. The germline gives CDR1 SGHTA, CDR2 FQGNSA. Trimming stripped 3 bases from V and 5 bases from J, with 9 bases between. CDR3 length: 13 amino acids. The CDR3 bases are TGTGCCAGCAGCTTTGGTATTAGAGATACGCAGTATTTT. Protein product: CASSFGIRDTQYF. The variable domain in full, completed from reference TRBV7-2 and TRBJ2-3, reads GAGVSQSPSNKVTEKGKDVELRCDPISGHTALYWYRQSLGQGLEFLIYFQGNSAPDKSGLPSDRFSAERTGGSVSTLTIQRTQQEDSAVYLCASSFGIRDTQYFGPGTRLTVL.

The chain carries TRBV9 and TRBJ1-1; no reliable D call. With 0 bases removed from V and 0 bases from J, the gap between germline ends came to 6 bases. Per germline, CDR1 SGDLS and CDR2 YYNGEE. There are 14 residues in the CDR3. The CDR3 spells CASSVDWMNTEAFF. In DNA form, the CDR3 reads TGTGCCAGCAGCGTAGATTGGATGAACACTGAAGCTTTCTTT.

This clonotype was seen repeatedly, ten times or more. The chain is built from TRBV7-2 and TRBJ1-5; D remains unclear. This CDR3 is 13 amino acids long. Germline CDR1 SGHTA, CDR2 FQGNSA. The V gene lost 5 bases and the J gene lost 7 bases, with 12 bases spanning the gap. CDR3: CASSQRWMQPQHF. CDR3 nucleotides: TGTGCCAGCAGCCAACGATGGATGCAGCCCCAGCATTTT.

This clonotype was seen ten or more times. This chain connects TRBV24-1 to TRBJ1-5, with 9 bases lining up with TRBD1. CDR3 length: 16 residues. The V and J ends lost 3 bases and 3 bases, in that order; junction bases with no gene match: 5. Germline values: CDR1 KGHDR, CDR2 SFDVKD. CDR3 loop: CATSDAGTGYNQPQHF. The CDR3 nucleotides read TGTGCCACCAGTGATGCCGGGACAGGGTACAATCAGCCCCAGCATTTT.

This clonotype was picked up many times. The CDR3 region has the DNA TGTGCCAGCAGCCCAAGACCGCCCGGGACTAGCGGGAGAATTATGTACAATGAGCAGTTCTTC. Its protein product is CASSPRPPGTSGRIMYNEQFF. This chain joins TRBV7-8 and TRBJ2-1; 14 bases align to TRBD2. V lost 5 bases and J lost 4; bases outside the gene matches: 19. This CDR3 comprises 21 residues. The germline V gene encodes CDR1 SGHVS and CDR2 FQNEAQ.

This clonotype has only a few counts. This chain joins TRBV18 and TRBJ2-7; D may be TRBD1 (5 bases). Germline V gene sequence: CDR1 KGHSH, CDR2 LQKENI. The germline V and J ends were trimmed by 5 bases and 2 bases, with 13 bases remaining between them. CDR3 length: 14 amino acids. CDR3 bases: TGTGCCAGCTCATTGACAGCTGGGGCCTACGAGCAGTACTTC. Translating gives CASSLTAGAYEQYF.

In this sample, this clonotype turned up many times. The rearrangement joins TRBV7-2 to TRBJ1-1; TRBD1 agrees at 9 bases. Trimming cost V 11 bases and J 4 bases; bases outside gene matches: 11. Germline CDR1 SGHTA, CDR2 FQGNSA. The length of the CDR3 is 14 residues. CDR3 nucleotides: TGTGCCTCCTCTAGGGACAGGGAATCCACTGAAGCTTTCTTT. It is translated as CASSRDRESTEAFF.

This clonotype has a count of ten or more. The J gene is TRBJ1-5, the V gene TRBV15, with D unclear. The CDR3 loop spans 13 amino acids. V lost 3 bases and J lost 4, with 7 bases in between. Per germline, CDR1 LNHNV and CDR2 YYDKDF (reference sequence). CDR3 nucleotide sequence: TGTGCCACCAGCAGGGACGTTAATCAGCCCCAGCATTTT. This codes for CATSRDVNQPQHF. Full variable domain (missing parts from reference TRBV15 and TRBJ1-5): DAMVIQNPRYQVTQFGKPVTLSCSQTLNHNVMYWYQQKSSQAPKLLFHYYDKDFNNEADTPDNFQSRRPNTSFCFLDIRSPGLGDTAMYLCATSRDVNQPQHFGDGTRLSIL.

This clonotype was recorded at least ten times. CDR3 bases: TGCAGTGCATATAGCGGGAGCCTAAATGAGCAGTTCTTC. It yields the protein CSAYSGSLNEQFF. The chain has TRBV20-1 and TRBJ2-1, with 9 positions matching TRBD2. The germline V gene has CDR1 DFQATT and CDR2 SNEGSKA (reference sequence). The CDR3 has 13 residues. V lost 6 bases, J lost 7 bases, and 7 bases stayed unmatched.

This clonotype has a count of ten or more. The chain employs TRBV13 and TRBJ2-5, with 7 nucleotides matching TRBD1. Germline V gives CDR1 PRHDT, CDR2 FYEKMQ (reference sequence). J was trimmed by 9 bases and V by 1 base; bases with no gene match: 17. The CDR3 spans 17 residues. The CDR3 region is CASSLAGQYNPRGAQYF. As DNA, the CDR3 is TGTGCCAGCAGCTTAGCGGGACAGTATAATCCAAGAGGGGCCCAGTACTTC.

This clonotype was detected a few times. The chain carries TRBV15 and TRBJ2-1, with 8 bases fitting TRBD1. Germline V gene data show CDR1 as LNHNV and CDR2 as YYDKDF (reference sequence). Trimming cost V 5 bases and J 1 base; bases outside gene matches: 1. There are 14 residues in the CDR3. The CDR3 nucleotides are TGTGCCACCAGCGGACAGGGTTCCTACAATGAGCAGTTCTTC. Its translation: CATSGQGSYNEQFF.

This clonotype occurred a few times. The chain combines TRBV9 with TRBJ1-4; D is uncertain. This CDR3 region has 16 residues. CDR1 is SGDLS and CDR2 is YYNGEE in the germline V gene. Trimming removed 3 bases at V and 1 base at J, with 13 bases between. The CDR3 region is CASSESPTETNEKLFF. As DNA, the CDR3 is TGTGCCAGCAGCGAGAGCCCTACAGAAACTAATGAAAAACTGTTTTTT.

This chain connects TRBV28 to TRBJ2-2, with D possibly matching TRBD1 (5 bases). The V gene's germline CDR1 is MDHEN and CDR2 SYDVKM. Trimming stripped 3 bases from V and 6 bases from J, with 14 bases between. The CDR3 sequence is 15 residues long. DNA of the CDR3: TGTGCCAGCAGTTTGCAGGGCTTCGGGTCCGGGGAGCTGTTTTTT. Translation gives CASSLQGFGSGELFF. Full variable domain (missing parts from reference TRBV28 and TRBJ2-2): DVKVTQSSRYLVKRTGEKVFLECVQDMDHENMFWYRQDPGLGLRLIYFSYDVKMKEKGDIPEGYSVSREKKERFSLILESASTNQTSMYLCASSLQGFGSGELFFGEGSRLTVL.

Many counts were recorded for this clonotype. The CDR3: CARTGTGSTGELFF. CDR3 DNA: TGTGCCAGAACCGGGACAGGGAGTACCGGGGAGCTGTTTTTT. The J gene is TRBJ2-2, the V gene TRBV2, with 9 bases that match TRBD1. CDR3 length: 14 amino acids. Losses at the gene ends were 9 bases for V and 5 bases for J; bases not matched to a gene: 7. The V gene's germline CDR1 is SNHLY and CDR2 FYNNEI.

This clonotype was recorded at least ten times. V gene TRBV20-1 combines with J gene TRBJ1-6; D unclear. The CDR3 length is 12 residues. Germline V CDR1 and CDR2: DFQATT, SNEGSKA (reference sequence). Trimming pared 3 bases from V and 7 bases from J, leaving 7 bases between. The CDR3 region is CSARTVNSPLHF. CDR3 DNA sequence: TGCAGTGCTAGGACCGTCAATTCACCCCTCCACTTT.

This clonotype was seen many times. The CDR3 DNA follows: TGTGCCAGCAGTTTGTCCGGACTAGCGGGAATCAACGAGCAGTACTTC. Translated: CASSLSGLAGINEQYF. The V and J genes are TRBV27 and TRBJ2-7, with TRBD2 identical over 12 bases. Trimming took 3 bases from V and 5 from J; bases not matched to a gene: 8. CDR1 and CDR2 from the germline V gene are MNHEY and SMNVEV (reference sequence). This CDR3 is built from 16 residues.

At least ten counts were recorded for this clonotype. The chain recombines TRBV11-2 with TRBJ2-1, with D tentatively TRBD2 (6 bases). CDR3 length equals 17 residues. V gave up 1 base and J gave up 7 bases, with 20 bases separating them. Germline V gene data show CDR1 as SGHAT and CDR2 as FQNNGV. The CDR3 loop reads CASSLVAAGILENEQFF. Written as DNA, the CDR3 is TGTGCCAGCAGCTTAGTTGCGGCGGGAATTCTAGAAAATGAGCAGTTCTTC.

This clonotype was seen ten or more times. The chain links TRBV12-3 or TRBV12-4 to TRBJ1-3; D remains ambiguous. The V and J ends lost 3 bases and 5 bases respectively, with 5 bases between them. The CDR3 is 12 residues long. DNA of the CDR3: TGTGCCAGCAGTTTTCAACGAAACACCATATATTTT. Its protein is CASSFQRNTIYF.

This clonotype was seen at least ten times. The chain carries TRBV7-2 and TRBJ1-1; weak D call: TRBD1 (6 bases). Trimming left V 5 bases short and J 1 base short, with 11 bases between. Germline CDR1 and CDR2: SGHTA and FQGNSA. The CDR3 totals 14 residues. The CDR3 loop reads CASSQTTGNTEAFF. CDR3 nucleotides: TGTGCCAGCAGCCAGACGACAGGGAACACTGAAGCTTTCTTT.

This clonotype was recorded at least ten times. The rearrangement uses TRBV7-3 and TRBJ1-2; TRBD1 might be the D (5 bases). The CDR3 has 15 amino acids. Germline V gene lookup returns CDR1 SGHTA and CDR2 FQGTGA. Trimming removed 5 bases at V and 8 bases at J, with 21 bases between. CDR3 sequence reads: CASSPDGGAGYGYTF. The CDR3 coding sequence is TGTGCCAGCAGCCCCGATGGTGGGGCAGGGTACGGCTACACCTTC.